This paragraph covers one TCR beta chain sequence. The deep-level immunoSEQ assay was used. Assay: immunoSEQ multiplex PCR; the TCRdb copy retains only in-frame clones and omits some. Found here are roughly 480,000 clones, 70% to 85% of them singletons; the top ten hold 10% to 15%. This specimen comes from a study of shared clonotypes between healthy human individuals. V gave up 0 bases and J gave up 5 bases, with 14 bases separating them. The CDR3 length is 15 residues. CDR1 SGHRS and CDR2 YFSETQ come from the germline V gene. The sample consisted of PBMCs. This clonotype was sampled from a woman in her forties in good health. Some clones in this sample may be carry-over from other donors' samples. The chain combines TRBV5-1 with TRBJ1-2, with unresolved D. The CDR3 bases are TGCGCCAGCAGCTTGGGATGGGAGAGGGATTATGGCTACACCTTC. Protein product: CASSLGWERDYGYTF.